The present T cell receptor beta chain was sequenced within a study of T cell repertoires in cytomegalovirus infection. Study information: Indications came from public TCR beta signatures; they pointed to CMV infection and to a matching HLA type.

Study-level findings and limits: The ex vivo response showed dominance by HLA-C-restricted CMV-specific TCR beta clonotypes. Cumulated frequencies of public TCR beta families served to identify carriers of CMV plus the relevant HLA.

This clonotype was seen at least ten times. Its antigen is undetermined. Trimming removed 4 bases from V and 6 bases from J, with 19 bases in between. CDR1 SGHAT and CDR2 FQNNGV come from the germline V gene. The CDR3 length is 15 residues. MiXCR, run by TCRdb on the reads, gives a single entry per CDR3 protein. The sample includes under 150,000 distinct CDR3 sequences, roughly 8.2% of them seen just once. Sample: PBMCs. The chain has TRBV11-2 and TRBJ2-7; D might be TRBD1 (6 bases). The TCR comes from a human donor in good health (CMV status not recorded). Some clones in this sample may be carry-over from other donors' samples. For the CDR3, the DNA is TGTGCCAGCAGCTCCGCAGGGGTTTTGTTAAGCGAGCAGTACTTC. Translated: CASSSAGVLLSEQYF. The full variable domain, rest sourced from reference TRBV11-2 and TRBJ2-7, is EAGVAQSPRYKIIEKRQSVAFWCNPISGHATLYWYQQILGQGPKLLIQFQNNGVVDDSQLPKDRFSAERLKGVDSTLKIQPAKLEDSAVYLCASSSAGVLLSEQYFGPGTRLTVT.